This T cell receptor (beta chain) emerged from a study of patients and donors after allogeneic stem cell transplantation. TCRdb re-analysed the RT-PCR reads in MiXCR, keeping a single row per CDR3 protein. This sample has about 200,000 distinct CDR3 sequences, with about 38% found just once. Germline CDR1 KGHSH, CDR2 LQKENI. This CDR3 has 15 amino acids. Trimming cost V 3 bases and J 7 bases, with 19 bases left between them. The rearrangement links TRBV18 to TRBJ2-7, with D perhaps TRBD1 or TRBD2 (5 bases each). This TCR came from a human donor who was either an allogeneic HSCT recipient or a stem cell or donor lymphocyte infusion donor (not recorded which). It is not recorded whose cells these are; they may come from a transplant donor. Sequencing input: blood, either unsorted or a sorted T cell fraction (not recorded which). The CDR3: CASSPFGATLWEQYF. CDR3 nucleotide sequence: TGTGCCAGCTCACCCTTCGGGGCGACCTTATGGGAGCAGTACTTC.